A single sample is the source of the 12 T cell receptor beta chains below, sequenced in a study of T cells in Graves' hyperthyroidism and ophthalmopathy. RNA transcripts provided the source from which TCR beta CDR3 regions were amplified. An initial round of RT-PCR targeting the TCR CDR3 relied on the HTBI primer set. Using its own MiXCR run on the multiplex PCR reads, TCRdb lists one record per CDR3 protein. The table includes about half a million distinct CDR3 sequences, approximately 24% detected once. Sequenced material: blood. The source of these receptors is a woman aged 25 to 39 with Graves' ophthalmopathy.

Ten or more counts support this clonotype. The V gene is TRBV15, the J gene TRBJ2-7; weak D call: TRBD2 (6 bases). The V and J ends lost 0 bases and 2 bases respectively, with 11 bases between them. Germline lookup yields CDR1 LNHNV and CDR2 YYDKDF (reference sequence). The CDR3 runs 15 residues. The CDR3 region has the DNA TGTGCCACCAGCAGAGATCGGAGGGCTCCCTACGAGCAGTACTTC. Translating it yields CATSRDRRAPYEQYF.

This sequence joins TRBV27 and TRBJ2-5; 11 bases are a match to TRBD2. The CDR3 spans 17 residues. Germline-derived CDR1 and CDR2 are MNHEY and SMNVEV (reference sequence). The J segment lost 1 base and the V segment lost 0 bases, leaving 4 bases of the junction unmatched. In DNA, the CDR3 is TGTGCCAGCAGTTTATCGCCTAGCGGGGGGCTCCAAGAGACCCAGTACTTC. Its protein is CASSLSPSGGLQETQYF.

V and J are TRBV3-1 and TRBJ1-2; 10 bases are a match to TRBD1. With 0 bases clipped from V and 4 bases from J, the junction kept 5 bases outside the gene matches. CDR3 length: 16 amino acids. Per the germline V gene, CDR1 is LGHDT and CDR2 is YNNKEL (reference sequence). CDR3 in DNA: TGTGCCAGCAGCCAAGATCTGGGACAGGGGAGCTATGGCTACACCTTC. Translating it yields CASSQDLGQGSYGYTF. Complete variable domain (other parts from reference TRBV3-1 and TRBJ1-2): DTAVSQTPKYLVTQMGNDKSIKCEQNLGHDTMYWYKQDSKKFLKIMFSYNNKELIINETVPNRFSPKSPDKAHLNLHINSLELGDSAVYFCASSQDLGQGSYGYTFGSGTRLTVV.

The chain carries TRBV28 and TRBJ1-2, with D hard to call. The CDR3 consists of 14 residues. Germline V gene sequence: CDR1 MDHEN, CDR2 SYDVKM. V was cut by 3 bases and J by 4 bases, with 12 bases left in between. The CDR3 DNA reads TGTGCCAGCAGTTTTGTTGTGGGGATCTATGGCTACACCTTC. As protein: CASSFVVGIYGYTF.

This clonotype was detected many times. This chain joins TRBV24-1 and TRBJ2-5, with 7 nucleotides matching TRBD1. CDR1 and CDR2 from the germline V gene are KGHDR and SFDVKD. V was clipped by 9 bases and J by 5 bases; unmatched bases: 5. The length of the CDR3 is 12 residues. Here the CDR3 DNA reads TGTGCCACCGCGGACAGGAGGGAGACCCAGTACTTC. Its translation: CATADRRETQYF.

With respect to this clonotype: Given a much more abundant clone one base away, this may be a read error. The CDR3 region has the DNA TGTGCCAGCTGCCAAGTCACAGGGGATTCCTACGAGCAGTACTTC. It yields the protein CASCQVTGDSYEQYF. The chain recombines TRBV4-2 with TRBJ2-7; TRBD1 matches 7 bases. The CDR3 extends over 15 amino acids. The germline V gene encodes CDR1 LGHNA and CDR2 YNFKEQ.

This chain joins TRBV25-1 and TRBJ2-2; 8 nucleotides agree with TRBD1. Germline CDR1 reads MGHDK; CDR2 reads SYGVNS. The CDR3 is 17 amino acids. The V segment lost 4 bases and the J segment 3 bases; nucleotides outside the gene matches: 10. The CDR3 nucleotides read TGTGCCAGCAGTGCCCTGCCCGGACAGGGAGACACCGGGGAGCTGTTTTTT. Protein sequence: CASSALPGQGDTGELFF.

This clonotype was picked up many times. This chain joins TRBV15 and TRBJ1-2; no reliable D call. The CDR3 has 15 amino acids. The ends were cut back, 4 bases at V and 7 bases at J, with 19 bases in the middle. Per the germline V gene, CDR1 is LNHNV and CDR2 is YYDKDF (reference sequence). The DNA of the CDR3 is TGTGCCACCAGCATCGATACCAACCCGATTGTTGGCTACACCTTC. Translated: CATSIDTNPIVGYTF.

As concerns this clonotype: Just one base apart from a much larger clone, this may be a read error. This chain uses TRBV29-1 with TRBJ1-2, with D possibly matching TRBD1 (5 bases). The length of the CDR3 is 13 residues. Germline loops: CDR1 SQVTM, CDR2 ANQGSEA. Deletions cut 7 bases from V and 3 bases from J, with 15 bases between. CDR3 nucleotide sequence: TGCAGCGCAGCGACAGTGACCGACTATGGCTACACCTTC. This translates into CSAATVTDYGYTF.

This clonotype was seen a handful of times. The V and J genes are TRBV13 and TRBJ2-7; 7 positions match TRBD1. V lost 6 bases, J lost 6 bases, and 11 bases stayed unmatched. CDR1 PRHDT and CDR2 FYEKMQ come from the germline V gene (reference sequence). The CDR3 is 14 residues long. The CDR3: CASSPPRRTGEQYF. The CDR3 DNA is TGTGCCAGCAGTCCACCCCGAAGGACAGGCGAGCAGTACTTC.

The genes are TRBV2 and TRBJ2-2, with 10 bases matching TRBD1. Germline-derived CDR1 and CDR2 are SNHLY and FYNNEI. This CDR3 contains 18 residues. V lost 2 bases, J lost 6 bases, and 12 bases stayed unmatched. CDR3 residues: CASSESDDGTGVPGELFF. DNA of the CDR3: TGTGCCAGCAGTGAATCCGACGACGGGACAGGGGTTCCCGGGGAGCTGTTTTTT.

This clonotype showed up many times. The genes are TRBV12-3 or TRBV12-4 and TRBJ1-5; TRBD1 matches 10 bases. With V trimmed by 6 bases and J by 2 bases, 4 bases remained unmatched. CDR3 size: 15 residues. CDR3 in amino acids: CASRAGQGGNQPQHF. The DNA for the CDR3 is TGTGCCAGCAGGGCCGGACAGGGGGGCAATCAGCCCCAGCATTTT.